This TCR beta chain was recovered during a study of blood T cell repertoires in COVID-19. The protocol was immunoSEQ multiplex PCR, while the TCRdb copy is restricted to in-frame clones and leaves out a portion. The sample lists about 50,000 clones, more than 80% occurring once. Trimming removed 1 base at V and 0 bases at J, with 10 bases between. Germline V gene data show CDR1 as MGHRA and CDR2 as YSYEKL. CDR3 length: 17 amino acids. The gene calls are TRBV4-1 and TRBJ2-6; D gene unclear. This sequence was found in a human donor in a cohort sampled during active COVID-19. Sequenced: peripheral blood. Here the CDR3 DNA reads TGCGCCAGCAGCCAAGTTACGGGTACCTCTGGGGCCAACGTCCTGACTTTC. It is translated as CASSQVTGTSGANVLTF.